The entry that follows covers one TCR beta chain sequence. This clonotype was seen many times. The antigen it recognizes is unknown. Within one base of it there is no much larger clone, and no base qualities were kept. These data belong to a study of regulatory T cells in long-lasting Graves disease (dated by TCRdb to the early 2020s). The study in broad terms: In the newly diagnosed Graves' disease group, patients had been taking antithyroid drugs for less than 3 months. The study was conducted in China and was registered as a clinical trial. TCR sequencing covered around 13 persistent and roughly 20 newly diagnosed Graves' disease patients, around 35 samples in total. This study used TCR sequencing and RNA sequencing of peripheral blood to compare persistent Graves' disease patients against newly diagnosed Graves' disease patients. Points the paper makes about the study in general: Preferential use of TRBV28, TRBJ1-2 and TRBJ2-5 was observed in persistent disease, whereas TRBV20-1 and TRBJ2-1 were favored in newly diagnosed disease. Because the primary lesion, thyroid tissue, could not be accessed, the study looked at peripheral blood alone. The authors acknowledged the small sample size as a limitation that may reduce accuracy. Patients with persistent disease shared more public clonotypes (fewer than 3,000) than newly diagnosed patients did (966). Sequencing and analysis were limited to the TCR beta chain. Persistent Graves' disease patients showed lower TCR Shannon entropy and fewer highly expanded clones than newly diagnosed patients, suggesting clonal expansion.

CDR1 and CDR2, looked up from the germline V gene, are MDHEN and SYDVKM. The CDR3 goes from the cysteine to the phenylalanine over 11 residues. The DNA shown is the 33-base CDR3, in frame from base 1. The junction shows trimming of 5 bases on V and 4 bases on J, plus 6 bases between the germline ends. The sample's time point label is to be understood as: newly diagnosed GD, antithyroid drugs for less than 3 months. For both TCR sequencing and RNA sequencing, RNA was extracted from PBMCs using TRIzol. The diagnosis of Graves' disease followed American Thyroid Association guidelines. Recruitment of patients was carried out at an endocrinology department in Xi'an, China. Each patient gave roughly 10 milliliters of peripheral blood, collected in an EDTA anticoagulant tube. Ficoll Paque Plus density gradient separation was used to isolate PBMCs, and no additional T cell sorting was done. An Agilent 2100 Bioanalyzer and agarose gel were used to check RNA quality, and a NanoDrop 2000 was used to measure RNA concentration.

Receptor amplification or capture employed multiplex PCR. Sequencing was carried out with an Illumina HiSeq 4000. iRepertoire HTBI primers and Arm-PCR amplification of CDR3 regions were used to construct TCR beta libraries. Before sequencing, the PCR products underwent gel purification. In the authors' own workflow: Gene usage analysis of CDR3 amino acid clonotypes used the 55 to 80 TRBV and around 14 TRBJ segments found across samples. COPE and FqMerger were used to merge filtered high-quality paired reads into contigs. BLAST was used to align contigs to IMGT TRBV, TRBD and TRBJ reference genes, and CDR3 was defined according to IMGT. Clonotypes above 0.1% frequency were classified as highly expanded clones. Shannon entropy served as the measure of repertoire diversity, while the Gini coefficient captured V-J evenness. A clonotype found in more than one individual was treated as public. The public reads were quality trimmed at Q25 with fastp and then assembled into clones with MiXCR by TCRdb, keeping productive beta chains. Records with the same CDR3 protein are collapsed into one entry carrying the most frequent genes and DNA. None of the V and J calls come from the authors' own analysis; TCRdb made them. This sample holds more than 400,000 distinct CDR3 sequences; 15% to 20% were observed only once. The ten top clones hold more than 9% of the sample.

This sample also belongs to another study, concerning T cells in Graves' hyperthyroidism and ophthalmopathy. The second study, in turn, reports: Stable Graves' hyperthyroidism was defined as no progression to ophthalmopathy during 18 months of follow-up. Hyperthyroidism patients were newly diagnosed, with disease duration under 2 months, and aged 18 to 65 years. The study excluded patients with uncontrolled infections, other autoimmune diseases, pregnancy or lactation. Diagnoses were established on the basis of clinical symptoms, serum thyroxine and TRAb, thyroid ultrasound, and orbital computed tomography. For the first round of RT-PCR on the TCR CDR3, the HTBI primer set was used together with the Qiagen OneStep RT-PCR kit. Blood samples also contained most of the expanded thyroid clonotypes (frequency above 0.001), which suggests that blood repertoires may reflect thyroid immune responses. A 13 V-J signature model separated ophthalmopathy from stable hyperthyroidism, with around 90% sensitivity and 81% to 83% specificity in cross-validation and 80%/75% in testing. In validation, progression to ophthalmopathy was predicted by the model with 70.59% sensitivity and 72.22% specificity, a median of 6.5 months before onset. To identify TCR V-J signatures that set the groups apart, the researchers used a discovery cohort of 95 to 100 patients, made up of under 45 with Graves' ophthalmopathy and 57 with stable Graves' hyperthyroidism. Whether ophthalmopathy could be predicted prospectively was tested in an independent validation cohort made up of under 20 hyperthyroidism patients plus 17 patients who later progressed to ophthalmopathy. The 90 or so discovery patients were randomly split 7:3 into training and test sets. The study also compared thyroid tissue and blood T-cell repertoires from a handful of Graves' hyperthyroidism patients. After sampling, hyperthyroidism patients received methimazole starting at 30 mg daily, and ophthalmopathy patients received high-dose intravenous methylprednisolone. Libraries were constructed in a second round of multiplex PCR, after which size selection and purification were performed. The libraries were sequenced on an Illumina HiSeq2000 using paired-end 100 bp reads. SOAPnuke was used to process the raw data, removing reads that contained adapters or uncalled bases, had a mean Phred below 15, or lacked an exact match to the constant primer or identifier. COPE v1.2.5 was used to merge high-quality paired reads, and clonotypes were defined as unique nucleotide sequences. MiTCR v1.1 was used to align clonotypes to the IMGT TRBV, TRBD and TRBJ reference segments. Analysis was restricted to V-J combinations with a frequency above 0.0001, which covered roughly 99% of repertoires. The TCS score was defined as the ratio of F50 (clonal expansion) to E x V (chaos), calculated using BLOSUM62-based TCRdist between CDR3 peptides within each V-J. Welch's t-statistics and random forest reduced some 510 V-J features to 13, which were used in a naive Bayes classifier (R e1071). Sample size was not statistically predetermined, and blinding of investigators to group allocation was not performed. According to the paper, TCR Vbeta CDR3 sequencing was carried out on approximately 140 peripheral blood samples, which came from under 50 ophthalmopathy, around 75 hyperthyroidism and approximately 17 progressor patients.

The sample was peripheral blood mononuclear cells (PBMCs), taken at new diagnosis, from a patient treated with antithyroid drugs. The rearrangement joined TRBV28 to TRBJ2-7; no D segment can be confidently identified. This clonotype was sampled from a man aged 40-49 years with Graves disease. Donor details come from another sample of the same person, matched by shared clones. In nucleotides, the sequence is TGTGCCAGCAGTCGCCTATACGAGCAGTACTTC. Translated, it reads CASSRLYEQYF.